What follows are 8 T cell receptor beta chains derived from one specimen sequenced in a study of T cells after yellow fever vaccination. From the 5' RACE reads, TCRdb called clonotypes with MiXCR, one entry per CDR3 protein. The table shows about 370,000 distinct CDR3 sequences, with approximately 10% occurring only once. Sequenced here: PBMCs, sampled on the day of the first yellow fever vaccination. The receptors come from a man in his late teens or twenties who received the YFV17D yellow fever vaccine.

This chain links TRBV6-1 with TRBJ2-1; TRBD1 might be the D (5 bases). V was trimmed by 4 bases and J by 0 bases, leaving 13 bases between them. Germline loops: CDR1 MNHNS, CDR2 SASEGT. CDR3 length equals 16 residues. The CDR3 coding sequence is TGTGCCAGCAGTGGAAACCGAAGGGGCTCCTACAATGAGCAGTTCTTC. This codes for CASSGNRRGSYNEQFF.

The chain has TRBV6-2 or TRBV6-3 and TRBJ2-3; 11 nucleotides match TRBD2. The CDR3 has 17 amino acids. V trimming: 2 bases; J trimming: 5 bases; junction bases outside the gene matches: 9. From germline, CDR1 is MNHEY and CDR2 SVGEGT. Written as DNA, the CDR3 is TGTGCCAGCAGTTACCTACTAGCGGGGGTTTTGGGAGATACGCAGTATTTT. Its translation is CASSYLLAGVLGDTQYF.

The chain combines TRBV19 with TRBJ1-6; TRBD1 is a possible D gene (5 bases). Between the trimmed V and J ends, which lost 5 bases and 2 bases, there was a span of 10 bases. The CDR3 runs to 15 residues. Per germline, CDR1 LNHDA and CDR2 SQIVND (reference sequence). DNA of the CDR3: TGTGCCAGTAGTCCAGGGTTCGCCTATAATTCACCCCTCCACTTT. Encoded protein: CASSPGFAYNSPLHF.

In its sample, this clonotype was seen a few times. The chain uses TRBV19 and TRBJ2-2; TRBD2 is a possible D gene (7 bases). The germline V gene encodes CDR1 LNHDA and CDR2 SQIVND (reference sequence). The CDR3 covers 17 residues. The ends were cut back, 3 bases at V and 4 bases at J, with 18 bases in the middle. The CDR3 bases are TGTGCCAGTAGTATGGTTCCGGGCGGGGGCCTCACCGGGGAGCTGTTTTTT. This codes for CASSMVPGGGLTGELFF.

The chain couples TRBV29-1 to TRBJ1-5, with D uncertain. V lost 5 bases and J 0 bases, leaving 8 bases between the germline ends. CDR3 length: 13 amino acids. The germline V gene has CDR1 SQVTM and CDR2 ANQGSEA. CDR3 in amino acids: CSVRTDSNQPQHF. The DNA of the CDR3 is TGCAGCGTTAGGACGGATAGCAATCAGCCCCAGCATTTT.

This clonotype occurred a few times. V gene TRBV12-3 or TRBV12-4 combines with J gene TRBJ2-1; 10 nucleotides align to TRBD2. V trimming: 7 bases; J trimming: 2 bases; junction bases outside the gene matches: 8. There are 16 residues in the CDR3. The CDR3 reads CASMGTSGVTYNEQFF. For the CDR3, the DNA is TGTGCCAGCATGGGTACTAGCGGGGTAACCTACAATGAGCAGTTCTTC.

The CDR3 sequence: CSAIYQDRGAEAFF. DNA for the CDR3: TGCAGTGCTATATATCAGGACAGGGGCGCTGAAGCTTTCTTT. The chain is built from TRBV20-1 and TRBJ1-1; 9 nucleotides match TRBD1. Germline loops: CDR1 DFQATT, CDR2 SNEGSKA (reference sequence). The V segment lost 4 bases and the J segment 6 bases; nucleotides outside the gene matches: 9. This CDR3 is built from 14 residues.

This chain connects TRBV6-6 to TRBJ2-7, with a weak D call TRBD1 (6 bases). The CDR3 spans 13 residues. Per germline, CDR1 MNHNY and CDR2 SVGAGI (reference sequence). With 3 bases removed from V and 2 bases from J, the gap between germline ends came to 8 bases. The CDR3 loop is CASSYQGTYEQYF. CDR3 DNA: TGTGCCAGCAGTTATCAGGGGACCTACGAGCAGTACTTC.